This TCR beta chain was identified in a study of brain T cells in children with intractable seizures. Trimming shortened V by 3 bases and J by 8 bases, and 9 bases separated the two germline ends. CDR1 is SGHDT, CDR2 YYEEEE, per germline. The CDR3 runs to 12 residues. Generated by immunoSEQ multiplex PCR, the TCRdb table keeps only in-frame clones and is missing some. This sample has 300,000 to 400,000 clones, with about 93% found just once. Time point in this sample: blood from clinic visit 5 months post-surgery; TSC patient then seizure free. The starting material was peripheral blood, obtained 4 to 5 months after surgery. This clonotype was obtained from a boy under two years old with tuberous sclerosis and intractable seizures. The J gene is TRBJ2-1, the V gene TRBV5-6; D is perhaps TRBD1 (5 bases). CDR3 DNA: TGTGCCAGCAGCTGGCAGGGCGATGAGCAGTTCTTC. It yields the protein CASSWQGDEQFF.